Each of the 19 T cell receptor beta chains below was sequenced from the same sample in a study of blood T cell repertoires in COVID-19. Profiling relied on immunoSEQ multiplex PCR, and the TCRdb table lists in-frame clones only, not all of them. The sample shows 150,000 to 200,000 clones, roughly nine tenths of them seen only once. The specimen sequenced was peripheral blood. Every receptor here comes from a woman older than 75 in a cohort sampled during active or convalescent COVID-19.

The chain couples TRBV6-2 or TRBV6-3 to TRBJ2-3; weak D call: TRBD2 (5 bases). This CDR3 has 15 residues. V was clipped by 3 bases and J by 2 bases, with 12 bases between them. Germline V gives CDR1 MNHEY, CDR2 SVGEGT. CDR3 sequence: CASSYRRLATDTQYF. CDR3 nucleotides: TGTGCCAGCAGTTATAGGCGGCTAGCCACAGATACGCAGTATTTT.

The rearrangement links TRBV11-2 to TRBJ2-3; D is undetermined. The CDR3 consists of 14 residues. Trimming took 0 bases from V and 2 from J, leaving 6 bases between them. Germline V gives CDR1 SGHAT, CDR2 FQNNGV. CDR3 amino acids: CASSLDSYTDTQYF. CDR3 DNA: TGTGCCAGCAGCTTAGATTCTTACACAGATACGCAGTATTTT.

The chain is built from TRBV7-2 and TRBJ2-7; D remains ambiguous. V was clipped by 1 base and J by 4 bases, with 11 bases between them. The CDR3 is 14 residues long. Germline V CDR1 and CDR2: SGHTA, FQGNSA. In nucleotides, the CDR3 is TGTGCCAGCAGCTTAGACCCCGCCAGTTACGAGCAGTACTTC. As protein: CASSLDPASYEQYF.

The CDR3 DNA follows: TGCGCCAGCAACCTAGCTGGGCACAATGAGCAGTTCTTC. Translation gives CASNLAGHNEQFF. The chain uses TRBV10-2 and TRBJ2-1; TRBD2 might be the D (5 bases). Looked up from germline, CDR1 is WSHSY and CDR2 is SAAADI. Trimming stripped 7 bases from V and 5 bases from J, with 12 bases between. This CDR3 has 13 residues.

This clone was observed once. The chain uses TRBV6-5 and TRBJ1-4; D is possibly TRBD1 (5 bases). V lost 2 bases and J lost 8, with 12 bases in between. The V gene's germline CDR1 is MNHEY and CDR2 SVGAGI. CDR3 size: 14 residues. The DNA of the CDR3 is TGTGCCAGCAGTTACGGGGGGGTCGGGGAAAAACTGTTTTTT. It encodes CASSYGGVGEKLFF.

The V and J genes are TRBV5-1 and TRBJ2-1; 7 positions agree with TRBD2. The CDR3 runs 15 residues. Germline CDR1 reads SGHRS; CDR2 reads YFSETQ. The trim removed 2 bases at V and 6 bases at J, leaving 8 bases unmatched. CDR3 nucleotide sequence: TGCGCCAGCAGCTTTAGAACCGGGGGGTTCAATGAGCAGTTCTTC. Translating it yields CASSFRTGGFNEQFF.

The genes are TRBV24-1 and TRBJ2-3, with TRBD2 as a possible D gene (6 bases). With 7 bases removed from V and 11 bases from J, the gap between germline ends came to 15 bases. This CDR3 spans 12 amino acids. Germline CDR1 KGHDR, CDR2 SFDVKD. CDR3 in DNA: TGTGCCACCAGCGAATCCCAGGAGGGGCAGTATTTT. Protein product: CATSESQEGQYF.

The V call is TRBV10-3, the J call TRBJ2-3, with 14 nucleotides matching TRBD2. Trimming took 3 bases from V and 2 from J; bases not matched to a gene: 7. CDR1 and CDR2 from the germline V gene are ENHRY and SYGVKD. CDR3 length: 18 residues. The CDR3 protein is CAISDPGLAGVPTDTQYF. In DNA, the CDR3 is TGTGCCATCAGTGACCCGGGACTAGCGGGGGTACCCACAGATACGCAGTATTTT.

Turning to this clone: This specimen includes other DNA sequences encoding the same CDR3. The V gene is TRBV30, the J gene TRBJ1-5; D uncertain. The V gene lost 0 bases and the J gene lost 4 bases, with 7 bases spanning the gap. The CDR3 length is 13 residues. Germline-derived CDR1 and CDR2 are GTSNPN and SVGIG (reference sequence). The CDR3 DNA follows: TGTGCCTGGAGTGTACGAGGGAATCAGCCCCAGCATTTT. Its protein is CAWSVRGNQPQHF.

The rearrangement links TRBV2 to TRBJ1-5, with D unresolved. V was pared by 6 bases and J by 7 bases, with 22 bases between. CDR3 length: 16 amino acids. Germline V gene lookup returns CDR1 SNHLY and CDR2 FYNNEI. The CDR3 DNA reads TGTGCCAGCAGCCGAGGGCGTTCTTCGGTCCTACAGCCCCAGCATTTT. Its protein is CASSRGRSSVLQPQHF.

With respect to this clone: Distinct nucleotide sequences in the sample also encode this CDR3. The V and J genes are TRBV19 and TRBJ1-1; weak D call: TRBD1 (5 bases). Germline values: CDR1 LNHDA, CDR2 SQIVND (reference sequence). The CDR3 consists of 13 residues. The V gene lost 0 bases and the J gene lost 5 bases, with 7 bases spanning the gap. This CDR3 reads CASSIDRGTEAFF. The DNA for the CDR3 is TGTGCCAGTAGTATAGATCGGGGGACTGAAGCTTTCTTT.

This clone was seen more than once but under ten times. This chain uses TRBV5-1 with TRBJ2-3; 7 bases line up with TRBD2. Germline V lookup: CDR1 SGHRS, CDR2 YFSETQ. The CDR3 has 16 amino acids. Germline trimming cut 2 bases from V and 0 bases from J; bases unmatched to any gene: 6. The CDR3 region is CASSFGAGVSTDTQYF. The DNA for the CDR3 is TGCGCCAGCAGCTTCGGGGCGGGGGTTAGCACAGATACGCAGTATTTT.

The chain links TRBV9 to TRBJ2-2; 10 bases align to TRBD2. The V and J ends lost 0 bases and 1 base, in that order; junction bases with no gene match: 0. Germline CDR1 and CDR2: SGDLS and YYNGEE. CDR3 size: 16 residues. DNA of the CDR3: TGTGCCAGCAGCGTAGGGACTAGCGGGAACACCGGGGAGCTGTTTTTT. This codes for CASSVGTSGNTGELFF.

This chain uses TRBV7-7 with TRBJ2-5; TRBD1 matches at 8 bases. This CDR3 spans 15 amino acids. Germline lookup yields CDR1 SSHAT and CDR2 FNYEAQ (reference sequence). The trim removed 1 base at V and 5 bases at J, leaving 6 bases unmatched. CDR3 amino acids: CASSLGGTGQETQYF. The CDR3 DNA follows: TGTGCCAGCAGCTTAGGGGGGACAGGCCAGGAGACCCAGTACTTC.

The chain uses TRBV18 and TRBJ2-5; 14 nucleotides align to TRBD2. The V and J ends lost 3 bases and 5 bases, in that order; junction bases with no gene match: 11. The CDR3 runs to 18 residues. Germline loops: CDR1 KGHSH, CDR2 LQKENI. CDR3 bases: TGTGCCAGCTCACCGCAGACTAGCGGGGGGGAAAAAAACGAGACCCAGTACTTC. It is translated as CASSPQTSGGEKNETQYF.

About this clone itself: The junction shows a germline mismatch at one end, possibly a read error. The CDR3 reads CTSSVLLTPHNEQFF. CDR3 DNA: TGCACCAGCAGTGTACTACTAACCCCCCACAATGAGCAGTTCTTC. The V call is TRBV10-2, the J call TRBJ2-1; D unresolved. This CDR3 comprises 15 residues. Looked up from germline, CDR1 is WSHSY and CDR2 is SAAADI.

V and J are TRBV7-7 and TRBJ2-7; unclear D gene. In germline, CDR1 is SSHAT, CDR2 FNYEAQ (reference sequence). The CDR3 contains 14 residues. V was pared by 2 bases and J by 4 bases, with 12 bases between. The CDR3 sequence: CASSLKRHPYEQYV. The CDR3 DNA reads TGTGCCAGCAGCTTAAAACGACATCCGTACGAGCAGTACGTC.

The J gene is TRBJ1-5, the V gene TRBV18; D uncertain. This CDR3 spans 16 amino acids. The germline V gene encodes CDR1 KGHSH and CDR2 LQKENI. Trimming shortened V by 3 bases and J by 4 bases, and 16 bases separated the two germline ends. This chain's CDR3 is CASSPSSAVTNQPQHF. In DNA, the CDR3 is TGTGCCAGCTCACCGAGTTCTGCAGTGACAAATCAGCCCCAGCATTTT.

The rearrangement uses TRBV11-3 and TRBJ2-1; 7 positions agree with TRBD2. The length of the CDR3 is 17 residues. The V gene end was trimmed by 5 bases and the J gene end by 2 bases; junction bases not matched to a gene: 12. Germline CDR1 SGHNT, CDR2 YENEEA. CDR3 in DNA: TGTGCCAGCAGCAGAACCTTCTGGGGGGGACCCTACAATGAGCAGTTCTTC. This encodes CASSRTFWGGPYNEQFF.